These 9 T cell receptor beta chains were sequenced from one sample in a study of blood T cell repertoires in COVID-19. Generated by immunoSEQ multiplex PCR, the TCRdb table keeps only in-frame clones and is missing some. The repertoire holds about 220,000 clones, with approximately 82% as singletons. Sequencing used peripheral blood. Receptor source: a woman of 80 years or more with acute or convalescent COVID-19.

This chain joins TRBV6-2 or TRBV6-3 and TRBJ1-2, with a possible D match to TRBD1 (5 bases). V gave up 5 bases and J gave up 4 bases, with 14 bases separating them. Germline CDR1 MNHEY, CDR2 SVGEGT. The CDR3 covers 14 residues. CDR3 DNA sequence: TGTGCCAGCAGTAACCAGGGTGGACCCTATGGCTACACCTTC. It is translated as CASSNQGGPYGYTF.

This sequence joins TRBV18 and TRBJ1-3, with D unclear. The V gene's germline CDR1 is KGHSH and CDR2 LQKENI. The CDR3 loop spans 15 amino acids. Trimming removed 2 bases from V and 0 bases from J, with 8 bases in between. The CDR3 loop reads CASSPGESSGNTIYF. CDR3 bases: TGTGCCAGCTCACCAGGGGAGAGCTCTGGAAACACCATATATTTT.

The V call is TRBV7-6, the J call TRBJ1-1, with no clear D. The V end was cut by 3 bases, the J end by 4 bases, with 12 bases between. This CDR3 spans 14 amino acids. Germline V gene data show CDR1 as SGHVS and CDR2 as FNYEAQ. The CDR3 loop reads CASSFPRLGTEAFF. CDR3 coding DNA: TGTGCCAGCAGCTTTCCTCGCCTCGGCACTGAAGCTTTCTTT. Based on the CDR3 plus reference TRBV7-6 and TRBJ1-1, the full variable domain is GAGVSQSPRYKVTKRGQDVALRCDPISGHVSLYWYRQALGQGPEFLTYFNYEAQQDKSGLPNDRFSAERPEGSISTLTIQRTEQRDSAMYRCASSFPRLGTEAFFGQGTRLTVV.

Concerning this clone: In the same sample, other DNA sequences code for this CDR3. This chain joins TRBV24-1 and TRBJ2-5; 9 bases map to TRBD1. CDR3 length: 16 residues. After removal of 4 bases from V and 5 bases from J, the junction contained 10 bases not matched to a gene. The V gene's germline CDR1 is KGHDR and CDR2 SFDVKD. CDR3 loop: CATSDPGQGGRETQYF. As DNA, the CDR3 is TGTGCCACCAGTGACCCGGGACAGGGAGGGAGGGAGACCCAGTACTTC.

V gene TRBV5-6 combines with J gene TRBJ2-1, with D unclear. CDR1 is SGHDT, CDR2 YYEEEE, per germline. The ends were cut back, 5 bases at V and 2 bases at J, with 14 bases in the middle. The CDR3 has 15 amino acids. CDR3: CASSRGVSPYNEQFF. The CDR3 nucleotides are TGTGCCAGCAGTCGAGGTGTCAGCCCCTACAATGAGCAGTTCTTC.

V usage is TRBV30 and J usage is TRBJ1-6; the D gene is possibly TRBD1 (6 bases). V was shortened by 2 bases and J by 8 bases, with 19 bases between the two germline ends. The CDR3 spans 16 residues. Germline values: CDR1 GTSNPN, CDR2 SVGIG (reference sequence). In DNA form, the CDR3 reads TGTGCCTGGAGTAGTAGGGGGGGAAGGGTGGATTCACCCCTCCACTTT. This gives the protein CAWSSRGGRVDSPLHF.

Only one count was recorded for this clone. Written as DNA, the CDR3 is TGTGCCAGCAGCACAGACAGAAATTCACCCCTCCACTTT. Amino acid sequence: CASSTDRNSPLHF. This chain links TRBV7-9 with TRBJ1-6; maybe TRBD1 (5 bases). The CDR3 is 13 amino acids. V was trimmed by 5 bases and J by 7 bases, leaving 9 bases between them. Germline loops: CDR1 SEHNR, CDR2 FQNEAQ (reference sequence).

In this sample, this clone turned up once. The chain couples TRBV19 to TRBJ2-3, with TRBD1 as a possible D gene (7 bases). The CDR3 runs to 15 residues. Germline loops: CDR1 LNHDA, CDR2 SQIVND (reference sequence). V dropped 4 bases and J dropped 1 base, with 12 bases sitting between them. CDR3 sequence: CASSRAGQRTDTQYF. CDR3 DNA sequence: TGTGCCAGTAGTAGGGCGGGACAGCGCACAGATACGCAGTATTTT.

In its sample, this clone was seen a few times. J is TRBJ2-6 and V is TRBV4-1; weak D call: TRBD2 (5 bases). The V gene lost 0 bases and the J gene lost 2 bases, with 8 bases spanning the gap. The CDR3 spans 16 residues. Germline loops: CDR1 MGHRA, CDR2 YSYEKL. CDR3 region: CASSQDRGTGANVLTF. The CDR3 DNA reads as TGCGCCAGCAGCCAAGATCGAGGGACTGGGGCCAACGTCCTGACTTTC.